A single TCR beta chain is shown here with its context. Its antigen target is currently unknown. The record has no base qualities; no much larger clone is one base away. Enrolling through a virtual design, the prospective study's participants ranged in age from roughly 18 to 95 years and lived across some 23 United States geographic areas. In the prospective study, cohorts were assigned on the basis of participant-reported clinical history obtained from a screening survey and a study questionnaire. Recovered participants in ImmuneRACE Cohort 3 were defined as having two consecutive negative NP/OP PCR tests, clearance from a healthcare professional, or resolution of symptoms. Each participant in the prospective study had whole blood, serum and a nasopharyngeal or oropharyngeal swab collected by mobile phlebotomists. Participants in the prospective study had the option to provide additional blood draws and questionnaires over a 2-month period. Before DNA extraction, blood samples from the prospective study were shipped at room temperature or frozen.

TCRbeta CDR3 regions were amplified from genomic DNA by means of the immunoSEQ Assay, a bias-controlled multiplex PCR. The original pipeline was this. The number of nucleated cells in each sample was estimated by amplification of reference gene primers within the assay. To quantify the absolute abundance of each unique TCRbeta CDR3 rearrangement, sequence reads were collapsed and filtered. For each sample, productive Simpson clonality was calculated as the square root of Simpson's diversity index over productive rearrangements. Sourced from immuneACCESS, this table was stored by TCRdb with only in-frame sequences that have V and J called. A share of the clones is absent; for the studies checked, an unresolved V gene accounts for under half, and the remainder has no known explanation. Clone size and V and J calls were adopted from that table, with D and trimming inferred from the DNA. Within this sample are some 530,000 clones, with less than 90% of them counted one time only. Of the sample, roughly 8% is held by the ten largest clones.

This entry comes from a study of blood T cell repertoires in COVID-19 (dated by TCRdb to the early 2020s). Regarding the study in general: Collaborator samples came from the United States, Italy and Spain and covered acute and convalescent phases of COVID-19. The material from the prospective study consisted of cDNA or gDNA derived from T cells, B-cell-depleted T cells, or PBMCs. The repertoires were released in a freely available public database intended as a resource for research on the immune response to SARS-CoV-2. HLA class I and class II types, where available, came from metadata supplied by the sample provider rather than from assay-based typing. The dataset comprised deeply sampled blood TCRbeta repertoires from subjects exposed to, actively infected with, or recovered from COVID-19. A de-identified subject ID, COVID-19 status, age in years and sex were almost always included in the sample metadata. Samples were obtained from the ongoing ImmuneRACE study (first 160 participants) and from over 1,000 subjects provided by 6 global collaborators.

Trimmed from V: 5 bases; trimmed from J: 6 bases; junction bases lacking a gene match: 12. The CDR3, from cysteine to phenylalanine, totals 15 residues. CDR3 DNA is the only sequence kept; it has 45 bases, read in frame from the first base. Taken from the germline V gene (reference sequence), the CDR1 and CDR2 loops are MNHEY and SMNVEV. What the study reported, not specific to this receptor: Clinical and demographic metadata were provided uncurated, with the amount varying by source and participant.

What was sequenced was PBMCs or T cells enriched from blood (not recorded which). This TCR came from a woman in her fifties or sixties who had recovered from COVID-19. The rearrangement combines TRBV27 with TRBJ1-1, with 7 bases matching TRBD1. The CDR3 has the sequence CASSKQHRGRAEAFF. At the DNA level, the sequence is TGTGCCAGCAGTAAACAACACAGGGGAAGGGCTGAAGCTTTCTTT.